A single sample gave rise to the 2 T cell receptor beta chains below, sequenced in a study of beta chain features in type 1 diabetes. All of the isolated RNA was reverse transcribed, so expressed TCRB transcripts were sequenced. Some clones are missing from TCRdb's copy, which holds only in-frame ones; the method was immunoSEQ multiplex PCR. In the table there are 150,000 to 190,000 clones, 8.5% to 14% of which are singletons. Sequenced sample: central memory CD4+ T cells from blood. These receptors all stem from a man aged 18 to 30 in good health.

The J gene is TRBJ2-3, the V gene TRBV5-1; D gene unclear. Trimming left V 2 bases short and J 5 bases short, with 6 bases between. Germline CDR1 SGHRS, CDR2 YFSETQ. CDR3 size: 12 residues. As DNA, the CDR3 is TGCGCCAGCAGCTTAACCCAAGATACGCAGTATTTT. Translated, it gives CASSLTQDTQYF.

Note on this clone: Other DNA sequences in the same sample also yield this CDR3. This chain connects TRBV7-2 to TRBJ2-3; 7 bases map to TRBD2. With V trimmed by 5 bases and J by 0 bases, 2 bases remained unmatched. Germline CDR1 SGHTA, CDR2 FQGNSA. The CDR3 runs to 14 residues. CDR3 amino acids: CASSRSGSTDTQYF. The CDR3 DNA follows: TGTGCCAGCAGCCGTAGCGGGAGCACAGATACGCAGTATTTT.